This passage covers 20 T cell receptor beta chains from one sample sequenced in a study of blood T cell repertoires in COVID-19. Generated by immunoSEQ multiplex PCR, the TCRdb table keeps only in-frame clones and is missing some. The repertoire holds tens of thousands of clones, with 77% as singletons. The specimen was peripheral blood. The receptors shown here come from a woman in her 70s with acute or convalescent COVID-19.

V usage is TRBV11-1 and J usage is TRBJ1-6; D possibly corresponds to TRBD1 (5 bases). CDR3 length equals 14 residues. The V gene's germline CDR1 is SGHAT and CDR2 FQDESV (reference sequence). Trimming shortened V by 3 bases and J by 5 bases, and 8 bases separated the two germline ends. CDR3 bases: TGTGCCAGCAGCTTTGCAGGGAATAATTCACCCCTCCACTTT. Its protein product is CASSFAGNNSPLHF.

CDR3 nucleotides: TGTGCCAGTAGTCTGGGAGCCTCTGGAAACACCATATATTTT. Amino acids: CASSLGASGNTIYF. The rearrangement uses TRBV19 and TRBJ1-3; no reliable D call. Germline CDR1 and CDR2: LNHDA and SQIVND (reference sequence). V gave up 5 bases and J gave up 0 bases, with 8 bases separating them. This CDR3 spans 14 amino acids.

CDR3 loop: CASSPRDIRVGKLFF. The CDR3 DNA reads as TGTGCCAGCAGCCCTCGGGACATCCGGGTGGGGAAACTGTTTTTT. The rearrangement uses TRBV9 and TRBJ1-4; a weak D match, TRBD1 (6 bases). The CDR3 is 15 residues long. V shed 4 bases and J shed 11 bases, with 21 bases lying between them. Looked up from germline, CDR1 is SGDLS and CDR2 is YYNGEE. The full variable domain, its missing parts supplied by reference TRBV9 and TRBJ1-4, is DSGVTQTPKHLITATGQRVTLRCSPRSGDLSVYWYQQSLDQGLQFLIQYYNGEERAKGNILERFSAQQFPDLHSELNLSSLELGDSALYFCASSPRDIRVGKLFFGSGTQLSVL.

The DNA of the CDR3 is TGTGCCAGCAGCTCAAAGTCACCAGGGGGAAAAGAGACCCAGTACTTC. This codes for CASSSKSPGGKETQYF. The rearrangement links TRBV7-2 to TRBJ2-5; 7 bases map to TRBD1. Germline V gives CDR1 SGHTA, CDR2 FQGNSA. CDR3 length: 16 residues. V trimming: 4 bases; J trimming: 3 bases; junction bases outside the gene matches: 11.

This clone came up a few times. This chain uses TRBV19 with TRBJ1-5, with D possibly matching TRBD1 (5 bases). Germline V gene sequence: CDR1 LNHDA, CDR2 SQIVND (reference sequence). This CDR3 comprises 14 residues. The ends were cut back, 7 bases at V and 6 bases at J, with 16 bases in the middle. The CDR3 loop reads CASNQGREGQPQHF. As DNA, the CDR3 is TGTGCCAGTAACCAGGGTCGGGAGGGTCAGCCCCAGCATTTT. The full variable domain, its missing parts supplied by reference TRBV19 and TRBJ1-5, is DGGITQSPKYLFRKEGQNVTLSCEQNLNHDAMYWYRQDPGQGLRLIYYSQIVNDFQKGDIAEGYSVSREKKESFPLTVTSAQKNPTAFYLCASNQGREGQPQHFGDGTRLSIL.

The chain links TRBV19 to TRBJ1-2; TRBD1 matches 8 bases. The CDR3 has 14 amino acids. V lost 0 bases and J lost 5; bases outside the gene matches: 2. Per the germline V gene, CDR1 is LNHDA and CDR2 is SQIVND (reference sequence). The CDR3: CASSIEDREYGYTF. As DNA, the CDR3 is TGTGCCAGTAGTATAGAGGACAGGGAATATGGCTACACCTTC.

A single count supports this clone. This rearrangement joins TRBV7-9 to TRBJ2-1; possible D gene TRBD2, 5 bases. The CDR3 runs to 15 residues. V lost 5 bases and J 0 bases, leaving 11 bases between the germline ends. CDR1 SEHNR and CDR2 FQNEAQ come from the germline V gene (reference sequence). The CDR3 spells CASSQPGSSYNEQFF. The CDR3 DNA reads TGTGCCAGCAGCCAACCGGGAAGCTCCTACAATGAGCAGTTCTTC. The full variable domain, with the rest looked up from reference TRBV7-9 and TRBJ2-1, is DTGVSQNPRHKITKRGQNVTFRCDPISEHNRLYWYRQTLGQGPEFLTYFQNEAQLEKSRLLSDRFSAERPKGSFSTLEIQRTEQGDSAMYLCASSQPGSSYNEQFFGPGTRLTVL.

The rearrangement joins TRBV5-5 to TRBJ2-5, with a weak D call TRBD1 (6 bases). The CDR3 has 15 residues. Germline CDR1 SGHKS, CDR2 YYEKEE (reference sequence). Between the trimmed V and J ends, which lost 0 bases and 2 bases, there was a span of 11 bases. The DNA of the CDR3 is TGTGCCAGCAGCTTGGTGCAGGGGATACAAGAGACCCAGTACTTC. It yields the protein CASSLVQGIQETQYF. The variable domain in full, completed from reference TRBV5-5 and TRBJ2-5, reads DAGVTQSPTHLIKTRGQQVTLRCSPISGHKSVSWYQQVLGQGPQFIFQYYEKEERGRGNFPDRFSARQFPNYSSELNVNALLLGDSALYLCASSLVQGIQETQYFGPGTRLLVL.

The gene calls are TRBV10-3 and TRBJ1-5; 7 nucleotides agree with TRBD1. CDR3 size: 15 residues. CDR1 and CDR2 from the germline V gene are ENHRY and SYGVKD. The V segment lost 3 bases and the J segment 5 bases; nucleotides outside the gene matches: 7. The DNA for the CDR3 is TGTGCCATCAGTGAAAGTGGGCAGGGGGATCAGCCCCAGCATTTT. Translated: CAISESGQGDQPQHF.

The V and J genes are TRBV6-5 and TRBJ1-3; no firm D call. V gave up 0 bases and J gave up 2 bases, with 11 bases separating them. This CDR3 spans 16 amino acids. The germline gives CDR1 MNHEY, CDR2 SVGAGI. The CDR3 reads CASSYSGMQAGNTIYF. The CDR3 DNA is TGTGCCAGCAGTTACTCCGGAATGCAGGCTGGAAACACCATATATTTT.

The chain's CDR3 is CASRPTGGSGNTIYF. CDR3 sequence (DNA): TGTGCCAGCAGACCAACAGGGGGCTCTGGAAACACCATATATTTT. The V and J genes are TRBV2 and TRBJ1-3, with TRBD1 matching 8 bases. The J segment lost 0 bases and the V segment lost 6 bases, leaving 4 bases of the junction unmatched. The CDR3 is 15 residues long. Looked up from germline, CDR1 is SNHLY and CDR2 is FYNNEI.

The sample holds one count of this clone. The gene calls are TRBV6-2 or TRBV6-3 and TRBJ1-5; 8 bases align to TRBD1. This CDR3 is built from 11 residues. Germline V gene lookup returns CDR1 MNHEY and CDR2 SVGEGT. V dropped 0 bases and J dropped 16; count of bases not matched to a gene: 2. CDR3 bases: TGTGCCAGCAGTTACTCGGGACAGGACCATTTT. Translating gives CASSYSGQDHF.

The rearrangement uses TRBV5-4 and TRBJ1-4; D is undetermined. Per the germline V gene, CDR1 is SGHNT and CDR2 is YYREEE (reference sequence). Trimming left V 4 bases short and J 5 bases short, with 15 bases between. This CDR3 spans 15 amino acids. The CDR3 loop reads CASSPAGSQNEKLFF. The CDR3 DNA sequence: TGTGCCAGCAGCCCAGCGGGGTCTCAGAATGAAAAACTGTTTTTT.

This chain joins TRBV7-2 and TRBJ1-5; TRBD1 might be the D (6 bases). The V gene lost 6 bases and the J gene lost 5 bases, with 17 bases spanning the gap. The CDR3 covers 15 residues. Germline V gene sequence: CDR1 SGHTA, CDR2 FQGNSA. The CDR3 DNA follows: TGTGCCAGCAGTCCCCAGGCGGGGGCGGATCAGCCCCAGCATTTT. This translates into CASSPQAGADQPQHF. The variable domain in full, completed from reference TRBV7-2 and TRBJ1-5, reads GAGVSQSPSNKVTEKGKDVELRCDPISGHTALYWYRQSLGQGLEFLIYFQGNSAPDKSGLPSDRFSAERTGGSVSTLTIQRTQQEDSAVYLCASSPQAGADQPQHFGDGTRLSIL.

The J gene is TRBJ1-3, the V gene TRBV9; TRBD1 matches at 7 bases. V lost 4 bases to trimming and J lost 0 bases; unmatched junction nucleotides: 7. CDR1 is SGDLS and CDR2 is YYNGEE in the germline V gene. The CDR3 is made up of 16 amino acids. The CDR3 reads CASSTLTGSSGNTIYF. In DNA form, the CDR3 reads TGTGCCAGCAGCACCCTGACAGGGAGCTCTGGAAACACCATATATTTT.

This clone is a singleton in its sample. The chain has TRBV6-6 and TRBJ1-5, with TRBD1 matching 10 bases. CDR1 is MNHNY and CDR2 is SVGAGI in the germline V gene (reference sequence). The length of the CDR3 is 14 residues. With 6 bases clipped from V and 5 bases from J, the junction kept 4 bases outside the gene matches. In DNA form, the CDR3 reads TGTGCCAGCAGACAGACAGGGGGCGATCAGCCCCAGCATTTT. Amino acid sequence: CASRQTGGDQPQHF.

The chain joins TRBV10-3 to TRBJ1-2; 8 bases fit TRBD1. The junction had 5 bases not matched to a gene; V was cut back by 10 bases and J by 4 bases. Germline V gives CDR1 ENHRY, CDR2 SYGVKD. CDR3 size: 12 residues. For the CDR3, the DNA is TGTGCCACCTCGGACAGGGCCTATGGCTACACCTTC. It is translated as CATSDRAYGYTF.

The rearrangement joins TRBV7-3 to TRBJ1-3; D remains ambiguous. Germline CDR1 and CDR2: SGHTA and FQGTGA. V gave up 2 bases and J gave up 0 bases, with 5 bases separating them. The CDR3 runs to 14 residues. CDR3 sequence: CASSLAGSGNTIYF. In DNA, the CDR3 is TGTGCCAGCAGCTTAGCAGGCTCTGGAAACACCATATATTTT. Looking up the rest from reference TRBV7-3 and TRBJ1-3 gives the full variable domain: GAGVSQTPSNKVTEKGKYVELRCDPISGHTALYWYRQSLGQGPEFLIYFQGTGAADDSGLPNDRFFAVRPEGSVSTLKIQRTERGDSAVYLCASSLAGSGNTIYFGEGSWLTVV.

V is TRBV9 and J is TRBJ1-2, with unresolved D. The V gene lost 4 bases and the J gene lost 6 bases, with 13 bases spanning the gap. Germline values: CDR1 SGDLS, CDR2 YYNGEE. The CDR3 length is 13 residues. For the CDR3, the DNA is TGTGCCAGCAGCCTTACGGGGTTTGATGGCTACACCTTC. This codes for CASSLTGFDGYTF.

The J gene is TRBJ2-7, the V gene TRBV4-1; the match to TRBD1 covers 7 bases. This CDR3 is 14 amino acids long. The ends lost 3 bases at V and 6 bases at J; junction bases unmatched: 8. Germline assignment: CDR1 MGHRA and CDR2 YSYEKL. CDR3: CASSQPTGLGEQYF. The CDR3 nucleotides are TGCGCCAGCAGCCAGCCGACAGGGCTGGGCGAGCAGTACTTC.